This entry concerns a single T cell receptor (beta chain). The antigen is undetermined. This table comes from immunoSEQ multiplex PCR, and its TCRdb copy is limited to in-frame clones, with some not included. The sample shows some 60,000 clones, around 96% of them seen only once. This entry comes from a study of cytomegalovirus exposure and HLA in healthy donors. Study information: It was reported in a later analysis that the same platform had been used for the 120 validation repertoires as for the 666 first-cohort repertoires.

Study-level results: The listing of 150 to 200 TCR beta chains classed them as cytomegalovirus-associated. Reported performance of the classifier showed diagnosis of cytomegalovirus status with high specificity and sensitivity.

This receptor was taken from a man between 18 and 29 years old in good health and CMV-seronegative. Sequences were obtained from PBMCs.

The CDR3 protein is CASSPRGTSVYNEQFF. In DNA form, the CDR3 reads TGTGCCAGCAGCCCTCGCGGGACTAGCGTTTACAATGAGCAGTTCTTC. V and J are TRBV7-8 and TRBJ2-1; 10 positions agree with TRBD2. This CDR3 contains 16 residues. Trimming took 5 bases from V and 4 from J; bases not matched to a gene: 8. Per the germline V gene, CDR1 is SGHVS and CDR2 is FQNEAQ.